A single sample is the source of the 28 T cell receptor beta chains below, sequenced in a study of blood T cell repertoires in COVID-19. Only in-frame clones appear in the TCRdb table, and some are missing; sequencing was by immunoSEQ multiplex PCR. The sample has 310,000 or so clones, around 84% seen once; the top ten hold roughly 10%. What was sequenced was PBMCs or T cells enriched from blood (not recorded which). These receptor sequences come from a woman under 30 who had recovered from COVID-19.

This clone was counted between two and nine times. This chain uses TRBV18 with TRBJ2-7; 9 positions match TRBD2. V lost 5 bases to trimming and J lost 4 bases; unmatched junction nucleotides: 6. CDR1 KGHSH and CDR2 LQKENI come from the germline V gene. The CDR3 has 14 amino acids. CDR3 loop: CASSDSGSIYEQYF. DNA of the CDR3: TGTGCCAGCTCAGATAGCGGGAGTATTTACGAGCAGTACTTC.

CDR3 nucleotide sequence: TGTGCCAGCAGTACAGGGGCCTCTGGAAACACCATATATTTT. Translation: CASSTGASGNTIYF. The chain employs TRBV7-3 and TRBJ1-3, with 7 nucleotides matching TRBD1. Germline V gene data show CDR1 as SGHTA and CDR2 as FQGTGA. There are 14 residues in the CDR3. V was pared by 6 bases and J by 0 bases, with 2 bases of the junction left unmatched.

This chain connects TRBV28 to TRBJ1-4; TRBD1 matches 11 bases. Losses at the gene ends were 4 bases for V and 3 bases for J; bases not matched to a gene: 4. The CDR3 consists of 16 residues. Germline assignment: CDR1 MDHEN and CDR2 SYDVKM. The chain's CDR3 is CASSSAGQGANEKLFF. The DNA for the CDR3 is TGTGCCAGCAGTTCCGCGGGACAGGGGGCTAATGAAAAACTGTTTTTT.

The rearrangement links TRBV29-1 to TRBJ1-4; 8 bases map to TRBD1. This CDR3 region has 14 residues. Trimming removed 4 bases from V and 8 bases from J; junction bases left unmatched: 9. Germline lookup yields CDR1 SQVTM and CDR2 ANQGSEA. CDR3 nucleotide sequence: TGCAGCGTTGGTAGTGACAGGGGACGCGAAAAACTGTTTTTT. Protein product: CSVGSDRGREKLFF. Full variable domain (rest looked up from reference TRBV29-1 and TRBJ1-4): SAVISQKPSRDICQRGTSLTIQCQVDSQVTMMFWYRQQPGQSLTLIATANQGSEATYESGFVIDKFPISRPNLTFSTLTVSNMSPEDSSIYLCSVGSDRGREKLFFGSGTQLSVL.

This clone was seen once. The chain recombines TRBV28 with TRBJ1-3; D is unresolved. The CDR3 spans 15 residues. Germline V lookup: CDR1 MDHEN, CDR2 SYDVKM. V was trimmed by 11 bases and J by 0 bases, leaving 17 bases between them. CDR3 loop: CAHRGEGYSGNTIYF. The DNA of the CDR3 is TGTGCCCACCGAGGTGAGGGCTACTCTGGAAACACCATATATTTT.

J is TRBJ1-1 and V is TRBV4-2, with a tentative D call TRBD1 (5 bases). Trimming left V 0 bases short and J 1 base short, with 12 bases between. The CDR3 consists of 16 residues. From germline, CDR1 is LGHNA and CDR2 YNFKEQ. The CDR3: CASSQEGTGGNTEAFF. CDR3 DNA: TGTGCCAGCAGCCAAGAAGGTACAGGCGGGAACACTGAAGCTTTCTTT.

Points on this clone: No DNA is shown, since the ends of the CDR3 on it are uncertain; the CDR3 is the one TCRdb lists. The chain recombines TRBV19 with TRBJ2-2; TRBD1 is taken as the D call from the table, unchecked against the DNA. The CDR3 is made up of 15 amino acids, end residues included. Germline values: CDR1 LNHDA, CDR2 SQIVND (reference sequence). The CDR3 region is CASSMGLLRAGELFF.

The chain has TRBV6-5 and TRBJ2-7, with TRBD1 as a possible D gene (6 bases). CDR1 and CDR2 from the germline V gene are MNHEY and SVGAGI. V lost 0 bases and J lost 4, with 13 bases in between. The CDR3 covers 15 residues. The DNA for the CDR3 is TGTGCCAGCAGTTACTCCTCCCAACAGGGATACGAGCAGTACTTC. This sequence encodes CASSYSSQQGYEQYF.

Comment on this clone: The junction departs from the called germline gene at one end, perhaps through a read error. The chain joins TRBV28 to TRBJ1-5, with TRBD1 identical over 9 bases. Germline V CDR1 and CDR2: MDHEN, SYDVKM. This CDR3 is built from 15 residues. The CDR3 DNA is TGTGCCAGCGGTTTTGGGACAGGGTTGATTCAGCCCCAGCATTTT. Translation: CASGFGTGLIQPQHF.

V and J are TRBV2 and TRBJ2-1; no definite D call. The V and J ends lost 3 bases and 0 bases respectively, with 9 bases between them. The CDR3 contains 15 residues. In germline, CDR1 is SNHLY, CDR2 FYNNEI. The CDR3 sequence: CASSDTRSSYNEQFF. CDR3 sequence (DNA): TGTGCCAGCAGTGACACACGGAGCTCCTACAATGAGCAGTTCTTC.

This chain uses TRBV5-1 with TRBJ1-2; maybe TRBD1 (5 bases). The CDR3 extends over 13 amino acids. V dropped 1 base and J dropped 8 bases, with 12 bases sitting between them. Germline CDR1 SGHRS, CDR2 YFSETQ. The CDR3 region has the DNA TGCGCCAGCAGCTTGTTGCAGGGAAAAGGCTACACCTTC. This codes for CASSLLQGKGYTF.

This clone is a singleton in its sample. The chain is built from TRBV7-9 and TRBJ2-3; D call uncertain. Between the trimmed V and J ends, which lost 5 bases and 4 bases, there was a span of 10 bases. Per the germline V gene, CDR1 is SEHNR and CDR2 is FQNEAQ (reference sequence). This CDR3 has 13 residues. CDR3 amino acids: CASSLSEPDTQYF. DNA of the CDR3: TGTGCCAGCAGCCTCAGCGAACCAGATACGCAGTATTTT.

The chain links TRBV7-2 to TRBJ1-2; D is unclear. From germline, CDR1 is SGHTA and CDR2 FQGNSA. This CDR3 comprises 15 residues. V dropped 5 bases and J dropped 7 bases, with 20 bases sitting between them. The CDR3 bases are TGTGCCAGCAGCCAACGAGGGAGGGAAGGCGGTGGCTACACCTTC. Encoded protein: CASSQRGREGGGYTF.

This chain connects TRBV2 to TRBJ2-5; 7 bases are shared with TRBD1. The CDR3 loop spans 14 amino acids. The V and J ends lost 7 bases and 4 bases, in that order; junction bases with no gene match: 9. The germline V gene has CDR1 SNHLY and CDR2 FYNNEI. The CDR3 reads CASTDTTGPETQYF. The CDR3 coding sequence is TGTGCCAGCACCGACACGACAGGGCCAGAGACCCAGTACTTC.

This clone was recorded once. This sequence joins TRBV12-3 or TRBV12-4 and TRBJ2-1; D unclear. The CDR3 has 11 residues. Trimming left V 2 bases short and J 12 bases short, with 8 bases between. CDR3 DNA sequence: TGTGCCAGCAGTTTAACCCTCGGGCAGTTCTTC. Its translation: CASSLTLGQFF.

The chain is built from TRBV3-1 (or the pseudogene TRBV3-2) and TRBJ2-3, with 7 bases identical to TRBD1. The CDR3 spans 18 residues. Germline V gives CDR1 LGHDT, CDR2 YNNKEL (reference sequence). With 5 bases clipped from V and 1 base from J, the junction kept 15 bases outside the gene matches. CDR3 protein: CASSARQGGRRRTDTQYF. The CDR3 DNA reads as TGTGCCAGCAGCGCGCGACAGGGTGGAAGGCGGCGCACAGATACGCAGTATTTT.

This clone was picked up a small number of times. The gene calls are TRBV5-1 and TRBJ1-1, with D unresolved. In germline, CDR1 is SGHRS, CDR2 YFSETQ. The V end lost 0 bases, the J end lost 7 bases, and 10 bases lay between the germline ends. This CDR3 region has 13 residues. CDR3 DNA sequence: TGCGCCAGCAGCTTGGATAGTTATGGTGAAGCTTTCTTT. Its translation is CASSLDSYGEAFF.

The chain is built from TRBV19 and TRBJ2-1; maybe TRBD1 (6 bases). This CDR3 comprises 16 residues. Germline V CDR1 and CDR2: LNHDA, SQIVND (reference sequence). Trimming cost V 3 bases and J 3 bases, with 15 bases left between them. The CDR3: CASSMVAGDLYNEQFF. The CDR3 nucleotides read TGTGCCAGTAGTATGGTAGCAGGGGATCTCTACAATGAGCAGTTCTTC.

The chain uses TRBV4-1 and TRBJ1-4; 7 nucleotides match TRBD1. Germline CDR1 reads MGHRA; CDR2 reads YSYEKL. The CDR3 extends over 15 amino acids. Unmatched junction bases numbered 3, after V lost 1 base and J lost 4 bases. This CDR3 reads CASSQGDRGNEKLFF. CDR3 coding DNA: TGCGCCAGCAGCCAAGGGGACAGAGGTAATGAAAAACTGTTTTTT.

Written as DNA, the CDR3 is TGTGCCAGCAGCCAAGATCCCCGGAGCTCCTATAATTCACCCCTCCACTTT. This codes for CASSQDPRSSYNSPLHF. V gene TRBV4-2 combines with J gene TRBJ1-6; D is unclear. CDR3 length: 17 amino acids. Germline assignment: CDR1 LGHNA and CDR2 YNFKEQ. The V gene lost 0 bases and the J gene lost 0 bases, with 9 bases spanning the gap.

This clone has only a few counts. The CDR3 DNA sequence: TGTGCCACCCTTAAGGGGTGGGAAGAAGCTTTCTTT. Its translation: CATLKGWEEAFF. This chain connects TRBV28 to TRBJ1-1, with D possibly TRBD1 on 5 matching bases. The CDR3 length is 12 residues. The germline V and J ends were trimmed by 10 bases and 8 bases, with 17 bases remaining between them. Germline-derived CDR1 and CDR2 are MDHEN and SYDVKM.

V is TRBV5-8 and J is TRBJ2-7, with D hard to call. V was pared by 5 bases and J by 6 bases, with 15 bases between. In germline, CDR1 is SGHTS, CDR2 YDEGEE. The CDR3 loop spans 13 amino acids. CDR3 residues: CASSWNPGVEQYF. CDR3 bases: TGTGCCAGCAGTTGGAACCCAGGTGTCGAGCAGTACTTC. Complete variable domain (other parts from reference TRBV5-8 and TRBJ2-7): EAGVTQSPTHLIKTRGQQATLRCSPISGHTSVYWYQQALGLGLQFLLWYDEGEERNRGNFPPRFSGRQFPNYSSELNVNALELEDSALYLCASSWNPGVEQYFGPGTRLTVT.

The chain uses TRBV7-9 and TRBJ1-4; D remains ambiguous. V shed 5 bases and J shed 0 bases, with 10 bases lying between them. The length of the CDR3 is 15 residues. Germline V gene lookup returns CDR1 SEHNR and CDR2 FQNEAQ (reference sequence). Here the CDR3 reads CASSLTPATNEKLFF. Here the CDR3 DNA reads TGTGCCAGCAGCCTAACCCCTGCAACTAATGAAAAACTGTTTTTT.

V gene TRBV10-3 combines with J gene TRBJ1-5; 7 bases align to TRBD1. V gave up 0 bases and J gave up 6 bases; unmatched junction bases: 5. Germline loops: CDR1 ENHRY, CDR2 SYGVKD. The CDR3 is 15 amino acids. In DNA, the CDR3 is TGTGCCATCAGTGAGTCTTCGGCAGGGGGTCAGCCCCAGCATTTT. It is translated as CAISESSAGGQPQHF.

This chain uses TRBV5-1 with TRBJ1-1, with 7 positions matching TRBD1. The CDR3 spans 15 residues. CDR1 is SGHRS and CDR2 is YFSETQ in the germline V gene. J lost 3 bases, V lost 1 base, and 6 bases had no gene match. The CDR3 protein is CASSLWARGDTEAFF. For the CDR3, the DNA is TGCGCCAGCAGCTTGTGGGCCAGGGGGGACACTGAAGCTTTCTTT.

The CDR3 loop reads CASIDGQGGEKLFF. The CDR3 nucleotides read TGTGCCAGTATTGACGGACAGGGGGGAGAAAAACTGTTTTTT. This chain uses TRBV19 with TRBJ1-4; TRBD1 matches at 10 bases. Trimming took 7 bases from V and 8 from J; bases not matched to a gene: 7. CDR1 and CDR2 from the germline V gene are LNHDA and SQIVND (reference sequence). This CDR3 has 14 residues.

The CDR3 DNA reads TGTGCCACCAGTGATGTTGGGACAGGGATTGAAAAACTGTTTTTT. Protein sequence: CATSDVGTGIEKLFF. The chain has TRBV24-1 and TRBJ1-4; TRBD1 aligns across 9 bases. The CDR3 has 15 residues. V shed 3 bases and J 7 bases; nucleotides not matched to a gene: 5. Germline CDR1 KGHDR, CDR2 SFDVKD.

This chain links TRBV12-3 or TRBV12-4 with TRBJ2-7; 8 nucleotides align to TRBD1. The junction had 4 bases not matched to a gene; V was cut back by 8 bases and J by 4 bases. This CDR3 spans 12 amino acids. This CDR3 is CASGTGSYEQYF. CDR3 DNA: TGTGCCAGCGGGACAGGAAGTTACGAGCAGTACTTC.